This passage covers 21 T cell receptor beta chains from one sample sequenced in a study of cytomegalovirus exposure and HLA in healthy donors. The PCR used 60 Vbeta and 13 Jbeta primers. Method: immunoSEQ multiplex PCR; TCRdb's copy keeps in-frame clones and lacks some. The sample contains a few hundred thousand clones, around 90% of which appear only once. Sequenced sample: PBMCs. These TCRs come from a girl aged 2 to 9 in good health and CMV-seronegative.

This clone was counted once. The chain has TRBV9 and TRBJ2-5; 8 bases line up with TRBD2. Germline trimming cut 2 bases from V and 12 bases from J; bases unmatched to any gene: 9. Germline CDR1 reads SGDLS; CDR2 reads YYNGEE. This CDR3 is built from 13 residues. The CDR3 reads CASSVRAGALKYF. CDR3 nucleotide sequence: TGTGCCAGCAGCGTTCGAGCGGGGGCCCTCAAGTACTTC.

Concerning this clone itself: No DNA is shown, since the ends of the CDR3 on it are uncertain; the CDR3 is the one TCRdb lists. The chain has TRBV7-9 and TRBJ1-2; the table's D call, TRBD1, was not checked against the DNA. The length of the CDR3 is 14 amino acids, counting both ends. Germline V gene lookup returns CDR1 SEHNR and CDR2 FQNEAQ (reference sequence). This CDR3 reads CASSTSTGLGGYTF.

The V call is TRBV6-5, the J call TRBJ2-7; D remains ambiguous. This CDR3 is 14 amino acids long. The V gene lost 2 bases and the J gene lost 0 bases, with 8 bases spanning the gap. Germline CDR1 is MNHEY and CDR2 is SVGAGI. CDR3 sequence (DNA): TGTGCCAGCAGTTACAAGCGTTCCTCCTACGAGCAGTACTTC. Amino acids: CASSYKRSSYEQYF.

The chain joins TRBV11-3 to TRBJ2-1, with TRBD2 as a possible D gene (6 bases). The CDR3 consists of 15 residues. Deletions cut 5 bases from V and 0 bases from J, with 11 bases between. Germline assignment: CDR1 SGHNT and CDR2 YENEEA. The CDR3 spells CASSLGRGSYNEQFF. The CDR3 DNA reads TGTGCCAGCAGCCTCGGGAGAGGCTCCTACAATGAGCAGTTCTTC. Full variable domain (rest looked up from reference TRBV11-3 and TRBJ2-1): EAGVVQSPRYKIIEKKQPVAFWCNPISGHNTLYWYLQNLGQGPELLIRYENEEAVDDSQLPKDRFSAERLKGVDSTLKIQPAELGDSAVYLCASSLGRGSYNEQFFGPGTRLTVL.

V is TRBV7-9 and J is TRBJ1-1, with 7 bases identical to TRBD1. The CDR3 covers 16 residues. V was clipped by 2 bases and J by 1 base; unmatched bases: 7. CDR1 and CDR2 (germline): SEHNR, FQNEAQ (reference sequence). CDR3 loop: CASSLPSWTGNTEAFF. The CDR3 nucleotides are TGTGCCAGCAGCTTACCATCTTGGACAGGGAACACTGAAGCTTTCTTT.

This sequence joins TRBV5-1 and TRBJ2-1; 8 bases agree with TRBD2. The CDR3 is 17 amino acids. The ends lost 4 bases at V and 9 bases at J; junction bases unmatched: 18. The germline gives CDR1 SGHRS, CDR2 YFSETQ. The CDR3 sequence: CASSPSRSGGLRGEQFF. The CDR3 DNA sequence: TGCGCCAGCAGCCCCAGTAGGAGCGGGGGCCTCCGGGGTGAGCAGTTCTTC.

The chain recombines TRBV4-1 with TRBJ2-1; the match to TRBD1 covers 7 bases. V was clipped by 4 bases and J by 3 bases; unmatched bases: 12. This CDR3 comprises 17 residues. Germline CDR1 reads MGHRA; CDR2 reads YSYEKL. CDR3 in DNA: TGCGCCAGCAGCCTGCAAAACGGACAGGAGGTCTACAATGAGCAGTTCTTC. Its protein is CASSLQNGQEVYNEQFF.

The chain's CDR3 is CASSFGQGYQPQHF. The CDR3 DNA reads TGTGCCAGCAGTTTCGGACAGGGTTATCAGCCCCAGCATTTT. The rearrangement links TRBV28 to TRBJ1-5; 8 nucleotides match TRBD1. The V and J ends lost 3 bases and 5 bases, in that order; junction bases with no gene match: 3. CDR3 length: 14 amino acids. CDR1 is MDHEN, CDR2 SYDVKM, per germline.

This chain links TRBV19 with TRBJ2-1, with 10 bases matching TRBD2. Germline CDR1 is LNHDA and CDR2 is SQIVND (reference sequence). The CDR3 has 14 residues. V lost 9 bases, J lost 4 bases, and 6 bases stayed unmatched. The CDR3 reads CASSGRAPYNEQFF. The CDR3 DNA reads TGTGCCAGCAGCGGGAGGGCCCCATACAATGAGCAGTTCTTC.

The chain couples TRBV6-1 to TRBJ1-5; unclear D gene. From germline, CDR1 is MNHNS and CDR2 SASEGT. The CDR3 extends over 14 amino acids. Trimming stripped 5 bases from V and 0 bases from J, with 8 bases between. CDR3 region: CASSSYGSNQPQHF. For the CDR3, the DNA is TGTGCCAGCAGTTCTTACGGTAGCAATCAGCCCCAGCATTTT.

The V call is TRBV5-1, the J call TRBJ1-2; TRBD1 aligns across 7 bases. The CDR3 has 14 residues. Germline V gene sequence: CDR1 SGHRS, CDR2 YFSETQ. V lost 4 bases to trimming and J lost 2 bases; unmatched junction nucleotides: 5. The CDR3 spells CASSTPGQNYGYTF. CDR3 bases: TGCGCCAGCAGCACGCCGGGACAGAACTATGGCTACACCTTC.

The chain recombines TRBV10-1 with TRBJ2-1, with D unclear. Trimming cost V 2 bases and J 0 bases, with 8 bases left between them. From germline, CDR1 is WNHNN and CDR2 SYGVQD (reference sequence). The CDR3 totals 15 residues. CDR3 coding DNA: TGCGCCAGCAGTGAGACACGAAGCTCCTACAATGAGCAGTTCTTC. This translates into CASSETRSSYNEQFF.

The chain couples TRBV15 to TRBJ2-5; 9 bases align to TRBD1. The V gene's germline CDR1 is LNHNV and CDR2 YYDKDF (reference sequence). Trimming at V came to 5 bases and at J to 13 bases, leaving 14 bases not matched to a gene. CDR3 size: 14 residues. The CDR3 region has the DNA TGTGCCACCAGCGGGAGGGACAGGGCCCTAGATTCGTACTTC. Translating gives CATSGRDRALDSYF.

As concerns this clone: This sample also contains other DNA sequences that code for the same CDR3. The chain employs TRBV5-1 and TRBJ2-7, with 7 bases aligning to TRBD1. CDR1 SGHRS and CDR2 YFSETQ come from the germline V gene. Trimming took 0 bases from V and 1 from J; bases not matched to a gene: 1. The CDR3 extends over 14 amino acids. CDR3 in amino acids: CASSLGQGSYEQYF. In DNA form, the CDR3 reads TGCGCCAGCAGCTTGGGACAGGGATCCTACGAGCAGTACTTC.

This clone has just a few counts. The V gene is TRBV29-1, the J gene TRBJ2-4; tentative D call: TRBD1 (6 bases). CDR1 and CDR2 from the germline V gene are SQVTM and ANQGSEA. Trimming stripped 8 bases from V and 1 base from J, with 15 bases between. This CDR3 has 14 amino acids. The CDR3 DNA reads as TGCAGCATGACCAGGGGTGGGGCCAAAAACATTCAGTACTTC. Encoded protein: CSMTRGGAKNIQYF.

This rearrangement joins TRBV6-1 to TRBJ2-3, with a weak D call TRBD1 (5 bases). V was cut by 9 bases and J by 11 bases, with 24 bases left in between. Germline V gene data show CDR1 as MNHNS and CDR2 as SASEGT. The CDR3 is made up of 14 amino acids. The CDR3 loop is CASKQPTGPDLQYF. In DNA, the CDR3 is TGTGCCAGTAAGCAACCTACAGGCCCCGATTTGCAGTATTTT.

This rearrangement joins TRBV6-5 to TRBJ1-4; D not resolved. V was cut by 7 bases and J by 11 bases, with 14 bases left in between. The CDR3 spans 12 residues. Germline values: CDR1 MNHEY, CDR2 SVGAGI. CDR3 in amino acids: CASTDPLEKLFF. In nucleotides, the CDR3 is TGTGCCAGCACCGACCCCCTGGAGAAACTGTTTTTT.

This chain joins TRBV28 and TRBJ2-3; TRBD2 might be the D (6 bases). Germline V gives CDR1 MDHEN, CDR2 SYDVKM. The CDR3 spans 17 residues. The V and J ends lost 2 bases and 0 bases respectively, with 15 bases between them. Here the CDR3 DNA reads TGTGCCAGCAGTTTAGGGTCCAGGAGGGCCAGCACAGATACGCAGTATTTT. Protein: CASSLGSRRASTDTQYF.

J is TRBJ1-3 and V is TRBV10-3, with TRBD1 matching 8 bases. Germline CDR1 is ENHRY and CDR2 is SYGVKD. This CDR3 has 14 residues. V was clipped by 11 bases and J by 9 bases; unmatched bases: 15. The CDR3 region is CASGQAALVGTIYF. For the CDR3, the DNA is TGTGCCTCGGGACAGGCCGCCCTAGTAGGCACCATATATTTT.

This chain links TRBV7-9 with TRBJ2-3; 12 bases are shared with TRBD2. The CDR3 spans 16 residues. V was pared by 8 bases and J by 6 bases, with 12 bases of the junction left unmatched. Per the germline V gene, CDR1 is SEHNR and CDR2 is FQNEAQ (reference sequence). Here the CDR3 reads CASAPAGLAGMDTQYF. CDR3 DNA: TGTGCCAGCGCACCGGCAGGACTAGCGGGAATGGATACGCAGTATTTT.

V is TRBV5-6 and J is TRBJ2-3; 9 bases are shared with TRBD1. Looked up from germline, CDR1 is SGHDT and CDR2 is YYEEEE. CDR3 size: 13 residues. The J segment lost 0 bases and the V segment lost 10 bases, leaving 3 bases of the junction unmatched. CDR3 loop: CAAGTGSTDTQYF. In DNA form, the CDR3 reads TGTGCCGCCGGGACAGGGAGCACAGATACGCAGTATTTT.